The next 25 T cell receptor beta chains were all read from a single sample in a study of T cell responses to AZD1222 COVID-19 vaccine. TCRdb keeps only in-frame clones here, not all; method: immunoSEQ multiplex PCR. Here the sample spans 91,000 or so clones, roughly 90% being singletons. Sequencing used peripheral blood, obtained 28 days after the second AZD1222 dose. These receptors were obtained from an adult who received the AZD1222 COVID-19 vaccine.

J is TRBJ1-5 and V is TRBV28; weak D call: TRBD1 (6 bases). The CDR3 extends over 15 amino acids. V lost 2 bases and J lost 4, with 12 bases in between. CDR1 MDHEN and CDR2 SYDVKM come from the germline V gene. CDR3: CASSLRGAFNQPQHF. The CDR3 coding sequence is TGTGCCAGCAGTTTACGGGGGGCCTTTAATCAGCCCCAGCATTTT.

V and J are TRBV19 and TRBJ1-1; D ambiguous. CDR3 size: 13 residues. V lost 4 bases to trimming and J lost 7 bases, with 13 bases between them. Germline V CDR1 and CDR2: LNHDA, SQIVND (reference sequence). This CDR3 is CASSRRSDGEAFF. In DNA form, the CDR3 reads TGTGCCAGTAGTAGGAGGTCCGACGGTGAAGCTTTCTTT.

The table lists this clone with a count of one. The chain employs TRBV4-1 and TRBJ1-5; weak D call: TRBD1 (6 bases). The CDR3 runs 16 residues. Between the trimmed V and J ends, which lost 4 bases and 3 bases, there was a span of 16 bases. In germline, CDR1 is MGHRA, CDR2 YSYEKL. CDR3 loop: CASSLVAGADNQPQHF. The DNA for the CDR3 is TGCGCCAGCAGCCTCGTGGCAGGGGCGGACAATCAGCCCCAGCATTTT.

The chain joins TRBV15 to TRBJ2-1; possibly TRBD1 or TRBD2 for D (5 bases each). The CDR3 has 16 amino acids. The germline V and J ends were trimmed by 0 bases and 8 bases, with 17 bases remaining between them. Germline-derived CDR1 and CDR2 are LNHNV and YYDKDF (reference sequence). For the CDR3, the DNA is TGTGCCACCAGCAGAGAAGGTGGGACGTACAGCGATGAGCAGTTCTTC. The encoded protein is CATSREGGTYSDEQFF.

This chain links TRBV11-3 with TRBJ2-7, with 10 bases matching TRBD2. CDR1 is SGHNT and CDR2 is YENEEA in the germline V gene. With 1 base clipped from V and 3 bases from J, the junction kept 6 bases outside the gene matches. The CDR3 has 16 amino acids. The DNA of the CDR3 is TGTGCCAGCAGCTTAGGAGGGGCTAGCGGGGGCTACGAGCAGTACTTC. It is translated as CASSLGGASGGYEQYF.

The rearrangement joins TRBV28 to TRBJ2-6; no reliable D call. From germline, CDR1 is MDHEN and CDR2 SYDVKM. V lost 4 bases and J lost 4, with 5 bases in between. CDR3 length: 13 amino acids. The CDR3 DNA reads TGTGCCAGCAGTTCCGGGGGGGCCAACGTCCTGACTTTC. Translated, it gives CASSSGGANVLTF.

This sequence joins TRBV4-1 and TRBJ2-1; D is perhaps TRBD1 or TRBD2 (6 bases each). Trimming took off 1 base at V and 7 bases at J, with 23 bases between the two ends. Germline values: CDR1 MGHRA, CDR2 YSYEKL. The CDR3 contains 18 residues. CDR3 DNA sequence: TGCGCCAGCAGCCAAGGGGGGGCGCGAAGCGGCCTTTGGAATGAGCAGTTCTTC. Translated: CASSQGGARSGLWNEQFF.

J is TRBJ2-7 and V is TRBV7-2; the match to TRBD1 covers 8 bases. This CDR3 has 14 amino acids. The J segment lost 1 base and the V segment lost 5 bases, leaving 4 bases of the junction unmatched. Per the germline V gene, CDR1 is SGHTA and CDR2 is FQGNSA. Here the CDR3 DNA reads TGTGCCAGCAGCCCACGGACAGGGTCCTACGAGCAGTACTTC. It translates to CASSPRTGSYEQYF.

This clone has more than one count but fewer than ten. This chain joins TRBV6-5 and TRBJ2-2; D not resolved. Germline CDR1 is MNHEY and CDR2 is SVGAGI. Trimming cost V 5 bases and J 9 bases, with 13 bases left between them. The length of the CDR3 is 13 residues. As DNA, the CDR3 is TGTGCCAGCAGTCGTACAGTAGGCCGGGAGCTGTTTTTT. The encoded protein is CASSRTVGRELFF.

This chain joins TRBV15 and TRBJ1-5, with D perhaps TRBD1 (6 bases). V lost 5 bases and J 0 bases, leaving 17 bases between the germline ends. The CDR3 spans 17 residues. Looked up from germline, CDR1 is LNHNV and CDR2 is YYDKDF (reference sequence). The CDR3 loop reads CATSPQVRGDSNQPQHF. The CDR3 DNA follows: TGTGCCACCAGCCCACAGGTCAGGGGAGATAGCAATCAGCCCCAGCATTTT.

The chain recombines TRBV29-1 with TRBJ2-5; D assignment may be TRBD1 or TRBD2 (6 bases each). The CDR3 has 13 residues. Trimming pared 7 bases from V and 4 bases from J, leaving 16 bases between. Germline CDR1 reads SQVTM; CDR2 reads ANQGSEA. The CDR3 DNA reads TGCAGCGCCGTGGGGGGCATTGGAGAGACCCAGTACTTC. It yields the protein CSAVGGIGETQYF.

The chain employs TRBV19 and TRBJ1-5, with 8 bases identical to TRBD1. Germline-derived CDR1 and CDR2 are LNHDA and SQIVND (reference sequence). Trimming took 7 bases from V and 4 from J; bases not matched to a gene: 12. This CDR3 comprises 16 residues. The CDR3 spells CASNRQGQGANQPQHF. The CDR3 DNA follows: TGTGCCAGTAATCGGCAGGGGCAGGGGGCGAATCAGCCCCAGCATTTT.

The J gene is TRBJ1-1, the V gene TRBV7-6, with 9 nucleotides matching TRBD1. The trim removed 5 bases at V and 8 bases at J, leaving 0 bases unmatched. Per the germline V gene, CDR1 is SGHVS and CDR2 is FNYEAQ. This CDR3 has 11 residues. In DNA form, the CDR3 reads TGTGCCAGCAGCGGGACAGGGGAAGCTTTCTTT. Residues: CASSGTGEAFF.

DNA for the CDR3: TGTGCCAGCCACTCGGGACAGATAAATCAGCCCCAGCATTTT. It codes for CASHSGQINQPQHF. The genes are TRBV2 and TRBJ1-5, with 7 positions matching TRBD1. V lost 8 bases to trimming and J lost 4 bases; unmatched junction nucleotides: 8. Germline assignment: CDR1 SNHLY and CDR2 FYNNEI. This CDR3 has 14 amino acids.

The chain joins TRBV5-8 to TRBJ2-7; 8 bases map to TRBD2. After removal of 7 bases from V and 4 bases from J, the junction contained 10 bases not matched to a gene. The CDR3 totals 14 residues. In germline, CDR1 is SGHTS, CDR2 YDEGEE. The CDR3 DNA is TGTGCCAGCGCCCGGGGGGGCTCCCAATACGAGCAGTACTTC. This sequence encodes CASARGGSQYEQYF.

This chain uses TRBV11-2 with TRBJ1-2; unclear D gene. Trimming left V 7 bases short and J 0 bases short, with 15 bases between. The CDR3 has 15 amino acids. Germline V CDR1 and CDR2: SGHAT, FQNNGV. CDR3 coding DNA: TGTGCCAGCAACCCAACCAGGTCCACTAACTATGGCTACACCTTC. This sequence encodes CASNPTRSTNYGYTF. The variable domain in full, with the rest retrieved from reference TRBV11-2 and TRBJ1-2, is EAGVAQSPRYKIIEKRQSVAFWCNPISGHATLYWYQQILGQGPKLLIQFQNNGVVDDSQLPKDRFSAERLKGVDSTLKIQPAKLEDSAVYLCASNPTRSTNYGYTFGSGTRLTVV.

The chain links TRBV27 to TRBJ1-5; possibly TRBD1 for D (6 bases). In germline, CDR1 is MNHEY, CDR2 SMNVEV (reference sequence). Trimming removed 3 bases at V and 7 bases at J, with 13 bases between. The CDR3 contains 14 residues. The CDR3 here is CASSFRGAGQPQHF. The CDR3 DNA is TGTGCCAGCAGTTTCAGGGGCGCAGGGCAGCCCCAGCATTTT.

CDR3 in amino acids: CASSLSARTFYGYTF. CDR3 nucleotides: TGTGCCAGCAGCTTATCGGCACGGACCTTTTATGGCTACACCTTC. V and J are TRBV7-2 and TRBJ1-2; D is unclear. Per germline, CDR1 SGHTA and CDR2 FQGNSA. The V gene lost 2 bases and the J gene lost 5 bases, with 15 bases spanning the gap. This CDR3 has 15 residues.

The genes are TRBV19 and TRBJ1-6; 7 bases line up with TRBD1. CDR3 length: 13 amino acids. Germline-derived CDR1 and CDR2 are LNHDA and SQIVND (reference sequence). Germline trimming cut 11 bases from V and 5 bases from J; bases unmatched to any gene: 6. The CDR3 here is CASGQVDNSPLHF. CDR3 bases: TGTGCCTCAGGACAGGTGGATAATTCACCCCTCCACTTT.

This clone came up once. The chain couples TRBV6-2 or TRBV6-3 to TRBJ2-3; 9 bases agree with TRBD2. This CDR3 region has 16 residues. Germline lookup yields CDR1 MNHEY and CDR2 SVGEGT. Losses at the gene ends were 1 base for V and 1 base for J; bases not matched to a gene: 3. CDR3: CASSYLPSGGTDTQYF. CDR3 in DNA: TGTGCCAGCAGTTACTTGCCTAGCGGGGGCACAGATACGCAGTATTTT.

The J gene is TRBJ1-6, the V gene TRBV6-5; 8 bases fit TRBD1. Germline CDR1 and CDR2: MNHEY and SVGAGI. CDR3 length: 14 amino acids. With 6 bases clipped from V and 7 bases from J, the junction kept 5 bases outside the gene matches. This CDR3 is CASRKTGDNSPLHF. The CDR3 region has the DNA TGTGCCAGCAGGAAGACAGGGGACAATTCACCCCTCCACTTT.

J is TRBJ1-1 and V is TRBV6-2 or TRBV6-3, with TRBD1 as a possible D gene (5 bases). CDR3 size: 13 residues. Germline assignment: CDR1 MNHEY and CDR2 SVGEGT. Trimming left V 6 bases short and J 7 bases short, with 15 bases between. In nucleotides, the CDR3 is TGTGCCAGCAGCCCCGGGACGGGGCGTGAAGCTTTCTTT. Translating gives CASSPGTGREAFF.

The CDR3, as DNA: TGTGCCAGCAGCTTAGCGGGCGGGGTGAACACTGAAGCTTTCTTT. Translation gives CASSLAGGVNTEAFF. This chain uses TRBV7-9 with TRBJ1-1; D uncertain. V dropped 0 bases and J dropped 0 bases, with 8 bases sitting between them. In germline, CDR1 is SEHNR, CDR2 FQNEAQ (reference sequence). The CDR3 is 15 amino acids.

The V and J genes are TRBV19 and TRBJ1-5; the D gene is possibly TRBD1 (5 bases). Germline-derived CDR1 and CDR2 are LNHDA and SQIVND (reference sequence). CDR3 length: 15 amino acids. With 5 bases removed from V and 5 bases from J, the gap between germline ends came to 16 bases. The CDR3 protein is CASSVAYRSDQPQHF. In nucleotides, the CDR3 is TGTGCCAGTAGTGTAGCCTACAGGTCTGATCAGCCCCAGCATTTT.

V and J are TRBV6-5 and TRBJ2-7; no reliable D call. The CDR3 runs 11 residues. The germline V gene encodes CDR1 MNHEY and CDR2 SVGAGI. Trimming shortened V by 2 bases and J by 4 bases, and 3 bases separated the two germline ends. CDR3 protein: CASSYLYEQYF. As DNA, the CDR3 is TGTGCCAGCAGTTACCTTTACGAGCAGTACTTC.